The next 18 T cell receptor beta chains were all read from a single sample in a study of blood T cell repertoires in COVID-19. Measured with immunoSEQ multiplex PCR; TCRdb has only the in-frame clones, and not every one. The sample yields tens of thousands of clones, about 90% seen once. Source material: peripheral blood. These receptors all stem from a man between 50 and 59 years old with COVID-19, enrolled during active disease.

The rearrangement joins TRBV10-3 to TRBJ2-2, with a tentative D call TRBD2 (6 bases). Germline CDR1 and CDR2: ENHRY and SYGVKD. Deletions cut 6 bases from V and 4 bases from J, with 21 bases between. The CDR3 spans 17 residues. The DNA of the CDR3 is TGTGCCATCAGCGGGGGACCCCGAGGGCAGAGCACCGGGGAGCTGTTTTTT. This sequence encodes CAISGGPRGQSTGELFF.

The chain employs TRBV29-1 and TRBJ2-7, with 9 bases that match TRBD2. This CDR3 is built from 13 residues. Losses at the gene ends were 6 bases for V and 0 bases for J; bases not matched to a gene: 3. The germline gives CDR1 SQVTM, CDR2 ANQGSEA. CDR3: CSVLAGSSYEQYF. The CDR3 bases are TGCAGCGTCCTAGCGGGATCCTCCTACGAGCAGTACTTC.

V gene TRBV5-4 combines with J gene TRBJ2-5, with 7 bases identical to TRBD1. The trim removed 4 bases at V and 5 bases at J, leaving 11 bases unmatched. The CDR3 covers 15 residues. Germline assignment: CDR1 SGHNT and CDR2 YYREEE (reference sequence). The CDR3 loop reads CASSQNTGAGETQYF. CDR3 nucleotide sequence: TGTGCCAGCAGCCAGAACACAGGGGCTGGGGAGACCCAGTACTTC.

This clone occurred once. CDR3 amino acids: CASSFRTSGVYSYNEQFF. In nucleotides, the CDR3 is TGTGCCAGCAGCTTTCGGACTAGCGGGGTCTACTCCTACAATGAGCAGTTCTTC. The gene calls are TRBV3-1 (or the pseudogene TRBV3-2) and TRBJ2-1; 12 bases agree with TRBD2. Germline trimming cut 5 bases from V and 0 bases from J; bases unmatched to any gene: 8. The CDR3 contains 18 residues. Germline V CDR1 and CDR2: LGHDT, YNNKEL (reference sequence).

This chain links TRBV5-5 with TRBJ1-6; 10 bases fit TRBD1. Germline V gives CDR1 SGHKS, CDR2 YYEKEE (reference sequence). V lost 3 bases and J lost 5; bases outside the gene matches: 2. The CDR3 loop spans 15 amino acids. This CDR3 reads CASSSGQGHNSPLHF. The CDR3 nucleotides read TGTGCCAGCAGCTCGGGACAGGGGCATAATTCACCCCTCCACTTT.

CDR3 sequence: CASSLVPGQGNEQYF. As DNA, the CDR3 is TGTGCCAGCAGCTTAGTACCGGGACAGGGGAACGAGCAGTACTTC. The V and J genes are TRBV7-9 and TRBJ2-7, with TRBD1 identical over 10 bases. Trimming took 1 base from V and 5 from J; bases not matched to a gene: 5. The germline V gene has CDR1 SEHNR and CDR2 FQNEAQ (reference sequence). The CDR3 has 15 residues.

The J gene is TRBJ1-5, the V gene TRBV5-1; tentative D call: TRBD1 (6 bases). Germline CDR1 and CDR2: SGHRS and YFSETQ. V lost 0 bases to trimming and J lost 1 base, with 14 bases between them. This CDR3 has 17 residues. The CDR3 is CASSLGWGQGSNQPQHF. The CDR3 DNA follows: TGCGCCAGCAGCTTGGGTTGGGGGCAGGGGAGCAATCAGCCCCAGCATTTT.

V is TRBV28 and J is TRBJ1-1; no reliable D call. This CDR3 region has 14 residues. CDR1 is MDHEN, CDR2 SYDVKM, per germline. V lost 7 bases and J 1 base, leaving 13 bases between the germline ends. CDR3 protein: CASTLLATNTEAFF. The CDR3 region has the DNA TGTGCCAGCACTCTGTTGGCAACGAACACTGAAGCTTTCTTT.

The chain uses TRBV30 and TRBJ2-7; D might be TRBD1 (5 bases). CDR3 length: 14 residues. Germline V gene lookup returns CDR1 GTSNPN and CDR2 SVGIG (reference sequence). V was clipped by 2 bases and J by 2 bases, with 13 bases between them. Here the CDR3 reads CAWSRFGAPYEQYF. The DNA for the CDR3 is TGTGCCTGGAGTCGGTTTGGGGCCCCCTACGAGCAGTACTTC.

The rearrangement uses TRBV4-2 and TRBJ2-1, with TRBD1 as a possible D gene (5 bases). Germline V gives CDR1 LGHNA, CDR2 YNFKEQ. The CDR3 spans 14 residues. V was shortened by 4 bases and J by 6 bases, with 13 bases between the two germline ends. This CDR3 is CASSPGPRANEQFF. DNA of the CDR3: TGTGCCAGCAGCCCCGGCCCCAGGGCCAATGAGCAGTTCTTC.

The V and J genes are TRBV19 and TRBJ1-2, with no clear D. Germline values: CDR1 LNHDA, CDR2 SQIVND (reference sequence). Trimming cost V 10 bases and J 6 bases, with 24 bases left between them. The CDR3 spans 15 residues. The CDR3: CATESGGGSGHGYTF. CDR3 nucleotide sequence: TGTGCCACCGAGTCTGGCGGAGGGAGCGGCCATGGCTACACCTTC.

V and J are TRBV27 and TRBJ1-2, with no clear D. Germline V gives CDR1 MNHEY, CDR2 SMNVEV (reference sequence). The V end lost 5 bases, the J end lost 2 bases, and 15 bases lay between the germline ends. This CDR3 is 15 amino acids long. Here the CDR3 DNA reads TGTGCCAGCAGTGTTTCATCGCGCAGGAACTATGGCTACACCTTC. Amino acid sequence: CASSVSSRRNYGYTF.

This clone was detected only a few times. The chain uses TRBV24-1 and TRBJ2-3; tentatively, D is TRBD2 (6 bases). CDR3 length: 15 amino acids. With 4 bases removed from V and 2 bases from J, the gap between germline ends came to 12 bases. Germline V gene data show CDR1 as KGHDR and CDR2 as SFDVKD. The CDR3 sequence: CATSDPIADTDTQYF. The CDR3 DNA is TGTGCCACCAGTGACCCGATAGCGGACACAGATACGCAGTATTTT.

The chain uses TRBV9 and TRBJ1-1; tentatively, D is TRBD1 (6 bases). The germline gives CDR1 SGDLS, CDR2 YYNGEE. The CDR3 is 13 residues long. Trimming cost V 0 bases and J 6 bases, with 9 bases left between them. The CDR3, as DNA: TGTGCCAGCAGCGTAGTACAGGGTGCTGAAGCTTTCTTT. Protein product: CASSVVQGAEAFF.

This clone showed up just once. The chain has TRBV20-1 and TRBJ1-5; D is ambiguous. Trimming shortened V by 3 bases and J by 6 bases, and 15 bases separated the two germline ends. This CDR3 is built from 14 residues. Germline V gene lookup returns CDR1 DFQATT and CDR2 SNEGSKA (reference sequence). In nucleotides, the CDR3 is TGCAGTGCTAGTGGTTTGACTGTGGTTCAGCCCCAGCATTTT. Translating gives CSASGLTVVQPQHF.

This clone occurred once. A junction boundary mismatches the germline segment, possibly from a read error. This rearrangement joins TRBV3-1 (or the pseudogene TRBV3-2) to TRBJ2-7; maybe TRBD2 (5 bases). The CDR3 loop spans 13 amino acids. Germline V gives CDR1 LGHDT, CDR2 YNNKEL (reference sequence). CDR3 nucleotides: TGTGCCAGCAGCACACCATCGGGGTCGGGGTGGGACTTC. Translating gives CASSTPSGSGWDF.

The DNA for the CDR3 is TGTGCCAGTAGTTTCCACCTCCCGGGGAGCTCTGGGGCCAACGTCCTGACTTTC. Translated, it gives CASSFHLPGSSGANVLTF. The rearrangement joins TRBV19 to TRBJ2-6, with D maybe TRBD2 (5 bases). V lost 5 bases to trimming and J lost 0 bases, with 17 bases between them. The CDR3 runs to 18 residues. CDR1 LNHDA and CDR2 SQIVND come from the germline V gene (reference sequence). The entire variable domain, with the rest obtained from reference TRBV19 and TRBJ2-6, is as follows: DGGITQSPKYLFRKEGQNVTLSCEQNLNHDAMYWYRQDPGQGLRLIYYSQIVNDFQKGDIAEGYSVSREKKESFPLTVTSAQKNPTAFYLCASSFHLPGSSGANVLTFGAGSRLTVL.

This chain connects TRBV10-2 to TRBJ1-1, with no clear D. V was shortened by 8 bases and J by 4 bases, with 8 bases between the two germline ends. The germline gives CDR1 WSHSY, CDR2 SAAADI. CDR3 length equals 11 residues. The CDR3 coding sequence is TGCGCCAGCCGGAGGGCCACTGAAGCTTTCTTT. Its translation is CASRRATEAFF.